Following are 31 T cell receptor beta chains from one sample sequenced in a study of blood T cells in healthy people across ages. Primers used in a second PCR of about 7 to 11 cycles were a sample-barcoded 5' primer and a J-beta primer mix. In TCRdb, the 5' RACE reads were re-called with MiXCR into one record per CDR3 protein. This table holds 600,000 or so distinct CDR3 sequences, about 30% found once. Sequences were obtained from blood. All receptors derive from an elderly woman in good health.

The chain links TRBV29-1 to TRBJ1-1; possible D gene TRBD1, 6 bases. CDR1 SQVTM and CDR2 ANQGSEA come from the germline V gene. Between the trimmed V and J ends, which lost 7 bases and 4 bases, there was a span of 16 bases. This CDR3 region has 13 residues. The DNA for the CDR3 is TGCAGCGCCGAGGACAGAGTAAGCACTGAAGCTTTCTTT. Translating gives CSAEDRVSTEAFF.

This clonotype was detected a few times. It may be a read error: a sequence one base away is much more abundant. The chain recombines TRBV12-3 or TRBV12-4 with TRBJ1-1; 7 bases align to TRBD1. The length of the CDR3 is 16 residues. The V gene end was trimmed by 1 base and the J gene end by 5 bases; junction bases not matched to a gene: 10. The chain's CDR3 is CASSLDFGTARTEAFF. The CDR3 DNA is TGTGCCAGCAGTTTAGATTTTGGGACAGCGAGAACTGAAGCTTTCTTT.

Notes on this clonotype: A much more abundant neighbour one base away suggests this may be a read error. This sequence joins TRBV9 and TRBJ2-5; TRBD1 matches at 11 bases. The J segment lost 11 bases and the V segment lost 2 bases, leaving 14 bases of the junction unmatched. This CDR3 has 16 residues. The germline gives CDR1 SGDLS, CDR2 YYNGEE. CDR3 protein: CASSVAGTGGGYEQYF. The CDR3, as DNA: TGTGCCAGCAGCGTGGCCGGGACAGGGGGGGGTTATGAGCAGTACTTC.

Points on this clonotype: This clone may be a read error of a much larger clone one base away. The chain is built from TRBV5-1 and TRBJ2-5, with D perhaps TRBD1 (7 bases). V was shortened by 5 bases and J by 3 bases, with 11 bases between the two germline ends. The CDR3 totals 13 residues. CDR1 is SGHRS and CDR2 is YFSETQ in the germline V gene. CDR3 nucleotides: TGCGCCAGCAGGGAGGGGGCCGAAGAGACCCAGTACTTC. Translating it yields CASREGAEETQYF.

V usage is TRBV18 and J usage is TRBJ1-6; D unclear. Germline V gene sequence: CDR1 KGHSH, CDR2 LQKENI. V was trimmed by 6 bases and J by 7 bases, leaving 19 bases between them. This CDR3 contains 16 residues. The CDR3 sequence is CASSTSSGSSNSPLHF. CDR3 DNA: TGTGCCAGCTCCACGAGTTCCGGGAGTTCAAATTCACCCCTCCACTTT.

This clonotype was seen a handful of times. For the CDR3, the DNA is TGCGCCAGCAGCCTTTTTACACTGGCTAGCGGGGGGTCAGATACGCAGTATTTT. Residues: CASSLFTLASGGSDTQYF. The chain employs TRBV5-1 and TRBJ2-3; 11 bases are shared with TRBD2. The germline V gene has CDR1 SGHRS and CDR2 YFSETQ. This CDR3 is 18 amino acids long. V lost 4 bases and J lost 4; bases outside the gene matches: 14.

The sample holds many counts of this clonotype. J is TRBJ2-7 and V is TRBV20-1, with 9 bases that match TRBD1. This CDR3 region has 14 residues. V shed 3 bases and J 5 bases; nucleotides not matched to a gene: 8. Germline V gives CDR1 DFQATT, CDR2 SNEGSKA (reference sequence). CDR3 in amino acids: CSASIPGQGNEQYF. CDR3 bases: TGCAGTGCTAGCATTCCGGGACAGGGTAACGAGCAGTACTTC.

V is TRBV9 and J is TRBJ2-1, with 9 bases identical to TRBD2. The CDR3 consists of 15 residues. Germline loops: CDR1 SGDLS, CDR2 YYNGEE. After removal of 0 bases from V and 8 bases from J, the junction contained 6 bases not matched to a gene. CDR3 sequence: CASSVGLAGRDEQFF. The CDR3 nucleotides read TGTGCCAGCAGCGTAGGGCTAGCGGGGAGGGATGAGCAGTTCTTC.

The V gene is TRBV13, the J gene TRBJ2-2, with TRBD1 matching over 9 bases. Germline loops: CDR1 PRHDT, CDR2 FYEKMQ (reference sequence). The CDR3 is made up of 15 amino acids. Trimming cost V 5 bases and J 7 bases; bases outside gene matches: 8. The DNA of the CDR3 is TGTGCCAGCAGCAGGCCGGACAGGGGAGACGGGGAGCTGTTTTTT. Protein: CASSRPDRGDGELFF.

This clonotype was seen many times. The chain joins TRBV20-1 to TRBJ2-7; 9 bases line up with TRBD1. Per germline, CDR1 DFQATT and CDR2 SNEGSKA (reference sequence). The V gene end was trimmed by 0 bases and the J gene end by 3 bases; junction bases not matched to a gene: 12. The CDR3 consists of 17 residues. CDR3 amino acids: CSARDSPGQGFSYEQYF. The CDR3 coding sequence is TGCAGTGCTAGAGATTCTCCGGGACAGGGTTTCAGCTACGAGCAGTACTTC.

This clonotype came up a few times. CDR3 loop: CATSLSSYEQYF. CDR3 bases: TGTGCCACCAGCCTTTCCTCATATGAGCAGTACTTC. The chain has TRBV15 and TRBJ2-7; D remains unclear. The CDR3 spans 12 residues. The germline V gene encodes CDR1 LNHNV and CDR2 YYDKDF (reference sequence). With 5 bases removed from V and 7 bases from J, the gap between germline ends came to 12 bases.

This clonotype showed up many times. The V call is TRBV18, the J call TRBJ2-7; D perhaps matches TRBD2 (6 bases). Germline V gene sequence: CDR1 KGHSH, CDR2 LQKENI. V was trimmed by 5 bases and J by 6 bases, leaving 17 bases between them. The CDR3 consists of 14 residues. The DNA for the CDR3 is TGTGCCAGCTCAAGGGAGGCTAATTTTGGCGAGCAGTACTTC. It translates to CASSREANFGEQYF.

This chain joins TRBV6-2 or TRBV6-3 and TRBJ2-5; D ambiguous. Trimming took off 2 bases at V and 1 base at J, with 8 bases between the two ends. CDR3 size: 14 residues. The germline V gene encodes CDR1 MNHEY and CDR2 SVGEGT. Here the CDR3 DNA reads TGTGCCAGCAGTTACGCCTACAGCCAAGAGACCCAGTACTTC. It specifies CASSYAYSQETQYF.

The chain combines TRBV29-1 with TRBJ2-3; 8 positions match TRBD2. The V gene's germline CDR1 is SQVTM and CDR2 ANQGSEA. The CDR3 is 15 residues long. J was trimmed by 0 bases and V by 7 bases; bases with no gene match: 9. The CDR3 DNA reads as TGCAGCGCTGTGTTAGCGGGGAGTAGCACAGATACGCAGTATTTT. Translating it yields CSAVLAGSSTDTQYF.

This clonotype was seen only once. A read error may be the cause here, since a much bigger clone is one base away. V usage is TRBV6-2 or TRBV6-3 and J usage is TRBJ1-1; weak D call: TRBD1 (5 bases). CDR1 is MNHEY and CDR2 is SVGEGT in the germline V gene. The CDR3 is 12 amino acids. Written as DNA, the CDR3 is TGTACCAGCAGTTACGGGGCAGGAATGGCTTTCTTT. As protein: CTSSYGAGMAFF.

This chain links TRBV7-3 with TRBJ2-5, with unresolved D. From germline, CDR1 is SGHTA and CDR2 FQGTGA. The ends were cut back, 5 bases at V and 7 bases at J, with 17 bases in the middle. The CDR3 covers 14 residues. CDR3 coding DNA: TGTGCCAGCAGCCCCCCGGAAGCCACGGGGACCCAGTACTTC. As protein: CASSPPEATGTQYF.

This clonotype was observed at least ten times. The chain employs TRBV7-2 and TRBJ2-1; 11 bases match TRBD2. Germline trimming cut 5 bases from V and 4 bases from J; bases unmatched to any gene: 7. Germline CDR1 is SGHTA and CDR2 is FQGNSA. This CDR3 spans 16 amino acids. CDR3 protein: CASSLRLAGGYNEQFF. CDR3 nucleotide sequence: TGTGCCAGCAGCCTTCGGCTAGCGGGGGGATACAATGAGCAGTTCTTC.

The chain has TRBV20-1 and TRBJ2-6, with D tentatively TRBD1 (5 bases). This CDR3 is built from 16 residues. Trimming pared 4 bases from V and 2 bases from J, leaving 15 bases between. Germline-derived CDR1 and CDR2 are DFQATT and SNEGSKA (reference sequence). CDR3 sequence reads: CSAIRQFGTGANVLTF. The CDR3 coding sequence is TGCAGTGCTATAAGACAGTTTGGGACTGGGGCCAACGTCCTGACTTTC.

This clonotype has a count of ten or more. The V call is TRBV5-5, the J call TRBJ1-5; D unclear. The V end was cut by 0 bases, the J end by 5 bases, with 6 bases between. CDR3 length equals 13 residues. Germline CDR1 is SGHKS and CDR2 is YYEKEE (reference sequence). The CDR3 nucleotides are TGTGCCAGCAGCTTGGCTGGTTATCAGCCCCAGCATTTT. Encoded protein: CASSLAGYQPQHF.

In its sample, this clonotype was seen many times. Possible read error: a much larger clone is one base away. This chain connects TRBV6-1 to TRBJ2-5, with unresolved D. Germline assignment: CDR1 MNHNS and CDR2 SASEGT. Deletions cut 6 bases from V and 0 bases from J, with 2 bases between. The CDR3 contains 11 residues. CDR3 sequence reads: CASRNQETQYF. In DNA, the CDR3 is TGTGCCAGCAGGAACCAAGAGACCCAGTACTTC.

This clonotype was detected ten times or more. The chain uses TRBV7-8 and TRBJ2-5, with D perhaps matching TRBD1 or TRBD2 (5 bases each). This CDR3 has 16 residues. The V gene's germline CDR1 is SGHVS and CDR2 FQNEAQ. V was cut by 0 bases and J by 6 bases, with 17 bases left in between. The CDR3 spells CASSLAHSGTVKTQYF. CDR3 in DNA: TGTGCCAGCAGCTTAGCGCATTCAGGGACGGTAAAGACCCAGTACTTC.

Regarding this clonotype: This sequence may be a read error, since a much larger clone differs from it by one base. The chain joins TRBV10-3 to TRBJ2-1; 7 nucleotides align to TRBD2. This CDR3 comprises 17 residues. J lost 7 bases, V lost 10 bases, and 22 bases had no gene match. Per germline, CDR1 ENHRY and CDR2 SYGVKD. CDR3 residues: CATSNPRMGGGPNEQFF. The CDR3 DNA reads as TGTGCCACCAGCAACCCCCGGATGGGGGGGGGACCTAATGAGCAGTTCTTC.

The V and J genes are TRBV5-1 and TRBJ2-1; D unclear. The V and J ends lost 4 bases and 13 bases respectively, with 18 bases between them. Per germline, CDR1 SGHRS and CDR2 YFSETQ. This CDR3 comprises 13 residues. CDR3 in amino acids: CASSHLIRETQFF. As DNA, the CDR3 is TGCGCCAGCAGCCACCTCATCAGAGAGACCCAGTTCTTC.

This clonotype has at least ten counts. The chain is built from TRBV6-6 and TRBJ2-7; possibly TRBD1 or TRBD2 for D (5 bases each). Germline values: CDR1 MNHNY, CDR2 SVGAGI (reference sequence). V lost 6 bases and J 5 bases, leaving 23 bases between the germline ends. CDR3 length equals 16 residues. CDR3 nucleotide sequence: TGTGCCAGCAGACCAGACACAGGAGGCTCTTCCGACGAGCAGTACTTC. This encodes CASRPDTGGSSDEQYF.

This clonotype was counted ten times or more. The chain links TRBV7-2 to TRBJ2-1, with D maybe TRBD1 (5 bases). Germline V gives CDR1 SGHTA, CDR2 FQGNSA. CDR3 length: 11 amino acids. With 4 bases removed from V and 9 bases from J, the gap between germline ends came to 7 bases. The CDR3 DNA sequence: TGTGCCAGCAGCTCCAGGGTTGAGCAGTTCTTC. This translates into CASSSRVEQFF.

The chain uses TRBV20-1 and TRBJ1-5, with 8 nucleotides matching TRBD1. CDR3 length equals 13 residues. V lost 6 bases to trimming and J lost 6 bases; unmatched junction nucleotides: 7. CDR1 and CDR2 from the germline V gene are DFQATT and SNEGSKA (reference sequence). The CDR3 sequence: CSASSRGLQPQHF. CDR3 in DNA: TGCAGTGCCAGCAGCAGGGGGCTTCAGCCCCAGCATTTT.

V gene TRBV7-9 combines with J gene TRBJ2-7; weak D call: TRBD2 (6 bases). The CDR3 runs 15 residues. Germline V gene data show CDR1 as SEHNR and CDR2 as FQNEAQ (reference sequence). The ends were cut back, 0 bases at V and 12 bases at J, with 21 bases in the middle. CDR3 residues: CASSLATSSIETRYF. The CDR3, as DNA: TGTGCCAGCAGCTTAGCGACTAGTTCTATCGAGACCCGGTACTTC.

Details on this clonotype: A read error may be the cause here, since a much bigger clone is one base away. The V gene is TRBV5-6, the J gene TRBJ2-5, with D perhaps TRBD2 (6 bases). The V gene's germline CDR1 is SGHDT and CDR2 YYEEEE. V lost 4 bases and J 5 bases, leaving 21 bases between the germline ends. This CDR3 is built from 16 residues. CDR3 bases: TGTGCCAGCAGCAGGACGGTGGACGGGGGTGGGGAGACCCAGTACTTC. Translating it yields CASSRTVDGGGETQYF. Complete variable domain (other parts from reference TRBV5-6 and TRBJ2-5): DAGVTQSPTHLIKTRGQQVTLRCSPKSGHDTVSWYQQALGQGPQFIFQYYEEEERQRGNFPDRFSGHQFPNYSSELNVNALLLGDSALYLCASSRTVDGGGETQYFGPGTRLLVL.

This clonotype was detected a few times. CDR3 in DNA: TGTGCCAGCCGATGGGGGGCAGGGGGCTATGGCTACACCTTC. Residues: CASRWGAGGYGYTF. This sequence joins TRBV28 and TRBJ1-2, with 7 positions matching TRBD1. The junction had 10 bases not matched to a gene; V was cut back by 8 bases and J by 4 bases. The length of the CDR3 is 14 residues. CDR1 is MDHEN, CDR2 SYDVKM, per germline.

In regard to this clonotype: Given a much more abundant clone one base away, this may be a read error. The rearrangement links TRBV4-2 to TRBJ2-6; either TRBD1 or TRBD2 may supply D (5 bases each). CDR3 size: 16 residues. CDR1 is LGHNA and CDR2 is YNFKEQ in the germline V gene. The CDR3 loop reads CAGSQDGGAGANVLTF. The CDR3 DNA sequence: TGTGCCGGCAGCCAAGATGGGGGTGCTGGGGCCAACGTCCTGACTTTC.

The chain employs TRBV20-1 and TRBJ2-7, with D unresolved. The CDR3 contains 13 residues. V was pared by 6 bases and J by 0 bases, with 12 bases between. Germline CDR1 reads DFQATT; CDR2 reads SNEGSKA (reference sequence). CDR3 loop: CSASEDRSYEQYF. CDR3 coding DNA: TGCAGTGCGTCGGAAGACCGCTCCTACGAGCAGTACTTC.